This T cell receptor (beta chain) was identified during a study of T cells in Graves' hyperthyroidism and ophthalmopathy. J gave up 4 bases and V 6 bases, and 18 bases lay outside the gene matches. Germline CDR1 reads LGHNT; CDR2 reads FRNRAP. CDR3 length equals 19 residues. Amplification targeted TCR beta CDR3 regions from RNA transcripts. The primer set for the first-round RT-PCR of the TCR CDR3 was HTBI. TCRdb fed the multiplex PCR reads into MiXCR, producing one record per CDR3 protein. The data hold a few hundred thousand distinct CDR3 sequences, with about 14% observed a single time. Patients having uncontrolled infection, another autoimmune disease, pregnancy or lactation were not included. This clonotype showed up just a few times.

The sequencing input was blood. The origin of this receptor is a woman aged 25-40 years with Graves' hyperthyroidism that later progressed to Graves' ophthalmopathy. V and J are TRBV12-5 and TRBJ2-1; 10 bases align to TRBD2. The CDR3 DNA sequence: TGTGCTAGTGGCCCAACTAGCGGGGAGTCTCTCCCGCGTTACAATGAGCAGTTCTTC. As protein: CASGPTSGESLPRYNEQFF.